The 15 T cell receptor beta chains in this list originate from one sample, sequenced in a study of blood T cell repertoires in COVID-19 (dated by TCRdb to 2020 to 2021). The method behind the library was the immunoSEQ multiplex PCR assay. Held by TCRdb, this immuneACCESS table contains in-frame sequences only and omits some clones. Under half of the omission traces to an unresolved V gene where checked; the cause of the rest is unknown. Within this sample are about 160,000 clones, with around 92% of them counted one time only. The ten biggest clones cover about 5.3% of the sample. The sample comprised peripheral blood. Every receptor here comes from a man in his thirties or forties with COVID-19, enrolled during active disease.

Points on this clone: The junction departs from germline at one end; a sequencing error may be responsible. The chain combines TRBV7-2 with TRBJ1-6; D is unresolved. The CDR3 consists of 16 residues. Germline CDR1 reads SGHTA; CDR2 reads FQGNSA. In DNA, the CDR3 is TGTGCCAGCAGCCCTGTTGGGAGTGTCTATAATTCACCCCTTCACTTT. This encodes CASSPVGSVYNSPLHF.

The J gene is TRBJ1-2, the V gene TRBV28; D unclear. Germline assignment: CDR1 MDHEN and CDR2 SYDVKM. Trimming pared 2 bases from V and 5 bases from J, leaving 9 bases between. The CDR3 is made up of 13 amino acids. The CDR3 bases are TGTGCCAGCAGTTTAACCCTCAGATATGGCTACACCTTC. The encoded protein is CASSLTLRYGYTF.

The table lists this clone with a count of one. The chain uses TRBV18 and TRBJ1-2; no firm D call. The length of the CDR3 is 14 residues. Per germline, CDR1 KGHSH and CDR2 LQKENI. Trimming removed 1 base at V and 4 bases at J, with 10 bases between. The CDR3 nucleotides are TGTGCCAGCTCACCACTGAGGTTCGGCTATGGCTACACCTTC. Amino acid sequence: CASSPLRFGYGYTF.

V is TRBV19 and J is TRBJ1-5, with D hard to call. This CDR3 region has 16 residues. The V end was cut by 5 bases, the J end by 0 bases, with 14 bases between. Germline CDR1 and CDR2: LNHDA and SQIVND (reference sequence). The CDR3 loop is CASSADVGISNQPQHF. The CDR3 nucleotides read TGTGCCAGTAGTGCAGATGTCGGGATTAGCAATCAGCCCCAGCATTTT.

V is TRBV24-1 and J is TRBJ2-1; 8 bases line up with TRBD2. V trimming: 3 bases; J trimming: 0 bases; junction bases outside the gene matches: 3. The V gene's germline CDR1 is KGHDR and CDR2 SFDVKD. CDR3 length equals 16 residues. The CDR3 nucleotides read TGTGCCACCAGTGATGCAAGCGGGAGCTCCTACAATGAGCAGTTCTTC. Translating gives CATSDASGSSYNEQFF.

V usage is TRBV4-2 and J usage is TRBJ1-1, with 7 bases fitting TRBD1. With 1 base clipped from V and 0 bases from J, the junction kept 5 bases outside the gene matches. In germline, CDR1 is LGHNA, CDR2 YNFKEQ. The CDR3 sequence is 16 residues long. The chain's CDR3 is CASSQANRGLNTEAFF. The CDR3 DNA reads as TGTGCCAGCAGCCAAGCCAACAGGGGATTGAACACTGAAGCTTTCTTT.

The rearrangement links TRBV30 to TRBJ2-1, with TRBD2 matching over 10 bases. V was clipped by 5 bases and J by 7 bases; unmatched bases: 8. The CDR3 extends over 14 amino acids. Germline V gene data show CDR1 as GTSNPN and CDR2 as SVGIG (reference sequence). The CDR3 loop is CAWARPSGRNEQFF. In DNA form, the CDR3 reads TGTGCCTGGGCCCGTCCTAGCGGGAGAAATGAGCAGTTCTTC.

This chain links TRBV7-2 with TRBJ1-2; unclear D gene. This CDR3 is 14 amino acids long. Trimming took off 6 bases at V and 2 bases at J, with 13 bases between the two ends. CDR1 and CDR2 (germline): SGHTA, FQGNSA. DNA of the CDR3: TGTGCCAGCAGGCCCCGCGAGGGAAACTATGGCTACACCTTC. It yields the protein CASRPREGNYGYTF.

This chain uses TRBV7-7 with TRBJ2-1, with a tentative D call TRBD2 (5 bases). The CDR3 contains 14 residues. CDR1 and CDR2 from the germline V gene are SSHAT and FNYEAQ (reference sequence). The ends were cut back, 2 bases at V and 4 bases at J, with 9 bases in the middle. The DNA of the CDR3 is TGTGCCAGCAGCTTAAACGGGGTTTACAATGAGCAGTTCTTC. It yields the protein CASSLNGVYNEQFF.

The chain carries TRBV6-5 and TRBJ1-5; 8 bases align to TRBD1. The CDR3 is made up of 14 amino acids. V shed 6 bases, J shed 7 bases, and the junction held 8 bases outside the gene matches. The germline V gene encodes CDR1 MNHEY and CDR2 SVGAGI. The CDR3 sequence is CASSGQGPGQPQHF. The CDR3 nucleotides are TGTGCCAGCAGCGGACAGGGTCCGGGCCAGCCCCAGCATTTT.

This chain connects TRBV29-1 to TRBJ1-1, with TRBD1 matching over 7 bases. The CDR3 runs to 13 residues. Germline-derived CDR1 and CDR2 are SQVTM and ANQGSEA. Germline trimming cut 7 bases from V and 4 bases from J; bases unmatched to any gene: 9. This chain's CDR3 is CSGVQGWGTEAFF. DNA for the CDR3: TGCAGCGGGGTACAGGGGTGGGGCACTGAAGCTTTCTTT.

J is TRBJ1-1 and V is TRBV3-1 (or the pseudogene TRBV3-2); D uncertain. Germline CDR1 is LGHDT and CDR2 is YNNKEL (reference sequence). This CDR3 is built from 14 residues. Trimming left V 1 base short and J 0 bases short, with 6 bases between. CDR3 DNA: TGTGCCAGCAGCCAAGCCGGGGTGAACACTGAAGCTTTCTTT. It translates to CASSQAGVNTEAFF.

The chain combines TRBV6-1 with TRBJ2-7; D not certain. V lost 3 bases and J lost 0, with 12 bases in between. The CDR3 extends over 15 amino acids. Germline V gives CDR1 MNHNS, CDR2 SASEGT. The CDR3 here is CASSDGQPGSYEQYF. The CDR3, as DNA: TGTGCCAGCAGTGATGGGCAACCAGGCTCCTACGAGCAGTACTTC.

The chain has TRBV7-7 and TRBJ1-3; TRBD1 might be the D (6 bases). The CDR3 contains 17 residues. V lost 5 bases to trimming and J lost 0 bases, with 17 bases between them. Germline V gives CDR1 SSHAT, CDR2 FNYEAQ (reference sequence). CDR3 nucleotides: TGTGCCAGCAGCCCTCACCTGGACAGCTCCTCTGGAAACACCATATATTTT. It translates to CASSPHLDSSSGNTIYF.

The chain combines TRBV9 with TRBJ2-1, with 9 positions matching TRBD2. Germline V lookup: CDR1 SGDLS, CDR2 YYNGEE. The length of the CDR3 is 18 residues. V lost 1 base to trimming and J lost 0 bases; unmatched junction nucleotides: 8. CDR3 sequence reads: CASSVTPLSGSSYNEQFF. For the CDR3, the DNA is TGTGCCAGCAGCGTAACTCCCCTTAGCGGGAGCTCCTACAATGAGCAGTTCTTC.